Below, one T cell receptor beta chain is given with its context. Its antigen remains unknown. These data come from a study of cytomegalovirus exposure and HLA in healthy donors. Study-level points and caveats: V- and J-gene trimming of TCR beta was linked (in a later analysis) to a missense DCLRE1C variant. TCR beta chains associated with HLA were, in a later analysis, more clonally expanded than equally common others.

The trim removed 4 bases at V and 7 bases at J, leaving 4 bases unmatched. CDR3 length: 14 amino acids. The germline V gene has CDR1 SGHNT and CDR2 YYREEE (reference sequence). Amplification used 60 Vbeta primers and 13 Jbeta primers. The repertoire was sequenced with immunoSEQ multiplex PCR; TCRdb's copy has only in-frame clones and lacks some. The data contain about 140,000 clones, around 73% of them singletons. The chain combines TRBV5-4 with TRBJ1-6; TRBD1 agrees at 8 bases. This sequence originates from a female donor in good health and CMV-seronegative. The sequenced sample consisted of PBMCs. CDR3 sequence: CASSPGQGNSPLHF. CDR3 in DNA: TGTGCCAGCAGCCCTGGACAGGGCAATTCACCCCTCCACTTT.